This T cell receptor (beta chain) was recorded in a study of blood T cell repertoires in COVID-19. Across the whole study: COVID-19 samples, acute and convalescent, were from the United States, Italy and Spain. T cells, B-cell-depleted T cells, or PBMCs supplied cDNA or gDNA.

In the original analysis: Reference gene primer amplification in the assay estimated nucleated cell counts. Sequenced by immunoSEQ multiplex PCR; TCRdb stores in-frame clones only, minus some. V and J calls and clone size are given by that table; D and trimming were obtained from the DNA. The sample contains around 230,000 clones, 83% of which appear only once. A single count supports this clone. The V gene's germline CDR1 is SQVTM and CDR2 ANQGSEA. The CDR3 is 14 residues long. Trimming at V came to 4 bases and at J to 5 bases, leaving 9 bases not matched to a gene. The rearrangement links TRBV29-1 to TRBJ2-7; 9 bases fit TRBD1. This sequence originates from a middle-aged woman with active or convalescent COVID-19. What was sequenced was peripheral blood. CDR3 in amino acids: CSVGLRTGADEQYF. In DNA, the CDR3 is TGCAGCGTTGGGTTAAGGACAGGGGCCGACGAGCAGTACTTC.